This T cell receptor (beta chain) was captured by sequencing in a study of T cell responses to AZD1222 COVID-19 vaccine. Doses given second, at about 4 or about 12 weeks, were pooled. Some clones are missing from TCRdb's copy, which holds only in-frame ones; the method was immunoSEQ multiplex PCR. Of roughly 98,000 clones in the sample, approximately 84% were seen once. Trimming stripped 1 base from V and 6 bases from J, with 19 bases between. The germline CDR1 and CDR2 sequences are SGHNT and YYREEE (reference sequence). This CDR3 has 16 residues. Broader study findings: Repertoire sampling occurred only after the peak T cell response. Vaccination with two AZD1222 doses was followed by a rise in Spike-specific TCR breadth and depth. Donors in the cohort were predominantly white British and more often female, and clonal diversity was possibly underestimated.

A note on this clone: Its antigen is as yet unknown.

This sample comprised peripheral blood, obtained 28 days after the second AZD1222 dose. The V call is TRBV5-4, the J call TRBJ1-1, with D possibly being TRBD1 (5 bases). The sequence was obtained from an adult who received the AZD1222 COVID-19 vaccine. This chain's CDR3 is CASSLPHGGERSEAFF. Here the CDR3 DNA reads TGTGCCAGCAGCTTGCCCCATGGGGGGGAAAGGTCTGAAGCTTTCTTT.